This TCR beta chain was profiled in a study of cytomegalovirus exposure and HLA in healthy donors. Study-level background: The Caucasian-associated ancestry cluster contained about 80% of the 398 genotyped donors. Whole-study findings and limits: There were some public TCRs occurring in many donors, but most TCR sequences were rare. Certain indistinguishable V segments, among them TRBV6-2 and TRBV6-3, were excluded.

PCR primers comprised 60 Vbeta and 13 Jbeta primers. Data came from immunoSEQ multiplex PCR; TCRdb stores just in-frame clones and leaves some out. Seen here are just over 150,000 clones, roughly 80% observed once, and the top ten hold approximately 1.4%. The CDR3 runs to 15 residues. V was pared by 4 bases and J by 3 bases, with 4 bases of the junction left unmatched. CDR1 and CDR2 from the germline V gene are MGHRA and YSYEKL. As to this clone: Antigen: not known.

The sequenced material came from PBMCs. The chain recombines TRBV4-1 with TRBJ2-7; 12 positions agree with TRBD2. The sequence was collected from a woman in her twenties or thirties in good health and CMV-seronegative. For the CDR3, the DNA is TGCGCCAGCAGCCGACTAGCGGGGGCCCTCTACGAGCAGTACTTC. Residues: CASSRLAGALYEQYF.